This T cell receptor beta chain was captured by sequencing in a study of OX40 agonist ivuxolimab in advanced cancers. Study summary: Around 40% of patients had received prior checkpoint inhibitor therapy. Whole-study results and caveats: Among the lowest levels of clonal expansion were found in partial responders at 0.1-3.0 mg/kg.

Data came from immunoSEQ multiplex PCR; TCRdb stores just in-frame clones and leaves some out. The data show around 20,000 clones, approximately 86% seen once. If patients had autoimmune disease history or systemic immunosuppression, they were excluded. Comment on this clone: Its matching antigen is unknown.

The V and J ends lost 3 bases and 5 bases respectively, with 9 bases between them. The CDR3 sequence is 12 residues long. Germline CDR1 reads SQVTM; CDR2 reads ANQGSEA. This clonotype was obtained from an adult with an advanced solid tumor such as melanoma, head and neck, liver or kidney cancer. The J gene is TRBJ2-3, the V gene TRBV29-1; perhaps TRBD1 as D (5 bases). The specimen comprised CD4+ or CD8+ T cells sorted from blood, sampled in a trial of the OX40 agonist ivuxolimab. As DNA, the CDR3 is TGCAGCGTTGAGAAGGGGCAAGATACGCAGTATTTT. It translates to CSVEKGQDTQYF.